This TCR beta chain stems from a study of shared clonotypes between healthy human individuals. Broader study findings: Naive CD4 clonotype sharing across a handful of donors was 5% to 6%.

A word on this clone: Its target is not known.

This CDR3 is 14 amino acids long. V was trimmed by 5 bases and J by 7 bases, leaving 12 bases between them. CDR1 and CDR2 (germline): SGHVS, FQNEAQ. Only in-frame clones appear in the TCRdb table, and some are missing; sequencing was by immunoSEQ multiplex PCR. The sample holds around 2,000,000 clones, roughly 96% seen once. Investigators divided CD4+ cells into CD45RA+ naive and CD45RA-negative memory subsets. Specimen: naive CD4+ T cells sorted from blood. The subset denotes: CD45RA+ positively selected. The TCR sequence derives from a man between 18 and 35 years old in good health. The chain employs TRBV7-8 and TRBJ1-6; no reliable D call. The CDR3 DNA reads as TGTGCCAGCAGCCTTTCGGAGGGAAATTCACCCCTCCACTTT. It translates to CASSLSEGNSPLHF.